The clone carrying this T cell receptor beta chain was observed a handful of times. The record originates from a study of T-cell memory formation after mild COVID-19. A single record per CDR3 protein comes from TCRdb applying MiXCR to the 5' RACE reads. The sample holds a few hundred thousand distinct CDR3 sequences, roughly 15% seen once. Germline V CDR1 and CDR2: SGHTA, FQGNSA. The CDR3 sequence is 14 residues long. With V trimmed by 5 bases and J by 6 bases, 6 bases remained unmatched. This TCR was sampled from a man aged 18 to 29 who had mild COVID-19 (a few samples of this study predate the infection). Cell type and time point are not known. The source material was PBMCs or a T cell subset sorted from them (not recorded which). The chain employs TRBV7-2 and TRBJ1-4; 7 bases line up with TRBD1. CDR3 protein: CASSLTGKDEKLFF. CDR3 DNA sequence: TGTGCCAGCAGCCTGACAGGGAAGGATGAAAAACTGTTTTTT.